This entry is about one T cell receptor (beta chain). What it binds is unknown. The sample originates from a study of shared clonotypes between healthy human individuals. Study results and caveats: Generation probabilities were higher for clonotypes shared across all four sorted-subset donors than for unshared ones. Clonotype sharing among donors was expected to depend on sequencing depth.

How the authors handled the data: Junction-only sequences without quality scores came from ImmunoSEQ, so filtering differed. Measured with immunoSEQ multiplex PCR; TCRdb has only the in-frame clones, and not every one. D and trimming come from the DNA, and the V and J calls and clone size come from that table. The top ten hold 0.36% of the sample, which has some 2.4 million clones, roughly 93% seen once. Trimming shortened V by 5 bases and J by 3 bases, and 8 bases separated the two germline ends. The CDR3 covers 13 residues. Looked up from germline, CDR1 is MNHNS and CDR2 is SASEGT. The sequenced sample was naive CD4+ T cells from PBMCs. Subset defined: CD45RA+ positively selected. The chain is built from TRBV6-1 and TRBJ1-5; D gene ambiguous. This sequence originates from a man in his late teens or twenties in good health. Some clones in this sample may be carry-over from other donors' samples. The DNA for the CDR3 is TGTGCCAGCAGTTTTCAGGTCAATCAGCCCCAGCATTTT. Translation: CASSFQVNQPQHF.